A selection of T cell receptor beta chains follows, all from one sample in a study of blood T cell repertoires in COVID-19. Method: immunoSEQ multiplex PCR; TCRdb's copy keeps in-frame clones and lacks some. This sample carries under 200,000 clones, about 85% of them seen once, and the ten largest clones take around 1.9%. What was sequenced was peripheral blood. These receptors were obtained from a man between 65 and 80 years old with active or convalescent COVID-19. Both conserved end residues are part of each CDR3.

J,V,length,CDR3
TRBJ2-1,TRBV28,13,CASSLFGRGEQFF
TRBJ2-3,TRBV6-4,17,CASSDRKTSGGTDTQYF
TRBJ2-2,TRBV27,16,CASSLWGRMRTGELFF
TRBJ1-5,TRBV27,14,CASSLQGGNQPQHF
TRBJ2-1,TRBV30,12,CAWSPLYNEQFF
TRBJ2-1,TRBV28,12,CASSEQGSEQFF
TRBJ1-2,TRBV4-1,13,CASSLRTANGYTF
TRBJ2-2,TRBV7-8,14,CASSLARVSGELFF
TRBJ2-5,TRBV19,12,CASKMGEETQYF
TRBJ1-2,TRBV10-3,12,CAISEQAGGYTF
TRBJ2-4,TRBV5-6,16,CASSQTLTSGISIQYF
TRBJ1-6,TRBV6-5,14,CASKSGRGESPLHF
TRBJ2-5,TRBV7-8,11,CASSAGQTQYF
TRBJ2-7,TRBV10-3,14,CAISGTGETYEQYF
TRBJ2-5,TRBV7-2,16,CASSPRPGGPGETQYF
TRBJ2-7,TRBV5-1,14,CASSPRQTTYEQYF
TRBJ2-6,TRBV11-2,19,CASSFFKGAKSSGANVLTF
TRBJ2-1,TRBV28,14,CASRRTSVANEQFF